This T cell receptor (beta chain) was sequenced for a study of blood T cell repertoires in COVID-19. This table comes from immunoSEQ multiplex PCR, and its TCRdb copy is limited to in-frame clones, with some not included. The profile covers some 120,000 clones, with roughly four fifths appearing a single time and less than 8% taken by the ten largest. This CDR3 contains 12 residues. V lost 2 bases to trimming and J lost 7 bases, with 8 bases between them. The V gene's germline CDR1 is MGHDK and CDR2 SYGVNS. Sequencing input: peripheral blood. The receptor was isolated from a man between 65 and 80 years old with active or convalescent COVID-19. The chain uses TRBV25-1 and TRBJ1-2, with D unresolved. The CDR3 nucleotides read TGTGCCAGCAGTGAAGCATCCAGTGGCTACACCTTC. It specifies CASSEASSGYTF.